This is a list of T cell receptor beta chains from one sample in a study of blood T cell repertoires in COVID-19. TCRdb keeps only in-frame clones here, not all; method: immunoSEQ multiplex PCR. This table has 120,000 to 150,000 clones, approximately 90% appearing once. Sequencing input: peripheral blood. The receptors come from a woman aged 55-70 years with active COVID-19. Both conserved end residues are part of each CDR3. The D gene is left open where the match is weak. Size is omitted from some rows. Given values are once, few, many or a class for expanded clones.

d_gene | j_gene | v_gene | abundance | CDR3nt | CDR3aa
NA | TRBJ2-1 | TRBV4-2 | NA | TGTGCCAGCAGCCAAGTAGGAGGCAATGAGCAGTTCTTC | CASSQVGGNEQFF
NA | TRBJ2-3 | TRBV11-1 | NA | TGTGCCAGCAGCTTCGGCGGGACCACAGATACGCAGTATTTT | CASSFGGTTDTQYF
NA | TRBJ2-7 | TRBV14 | NA | TGTGCCAGCAGCCCCTTGAGTTGGTTTGGGCTCGAGCAGTACTTC | CASSPLSWFGLEQYF
NA | TRBJ2-5 | TRBV3-1/TRBV3-2 | NA | TGTGCCAGCAGCCAAGATCCTTGGGAGGCGGAGACCCAGTACTTC | CASSQDPWEAETQYF
TRBD1 | TRBJ2-7 | TRBV10-3 | NA | TGTGCCATCAGTGATGGGACAGCCTACGAGCAGTACTTC | CAISDGTAYEQYF
NA | TRBJ2-7 | TRBV27 | NA | TGTGCCAGCAGTGCTTCTAGCGTAAGCTCCTACGAGCAGTACTTC | CASSASSVSSYEQYF
NA | TRBJ1-2 | TRBV18 | NA | TGTGCCAGCTCACCAGTCGACACAGGAAACTATGGCTACACCTTC | CASSPVDTGNYGYTF
NA | TRBJ2-3 | TRBV27 | NA | TGTGCCAGCAGTTTTATCGGGAGAGTAACAGATACGCAGTATTTT | CASSFIGRVTDTQYF
TRBD2 | TRBJ2-1 | TRBV7-2 | NA | TGTGCCAGCAGCTTCCTGGGACTAGCGGCTTACAATGAGCAGTTCTTC | CASSFLGLAAYNEQFF
TRBD1 | TRBJ2-1 | TRBV5-4 | NA | TGTGCCAGCAGCTCTCGACAGGGTTCCAATGAGCAGTTCTTC | CASSSRQGSNEQFF
TRBD1 | TRBJ2-3 | TRBV18 | NA | TGTGCCAGCTCACGGAACAGGGGGCAAGGCACAGATACGCAGTATTTT | CASSRNRGQGTDTQYF
TRBD2 | TRBJ2-3 | TRBV19 | NA | TGTGCCAGTAGGGGCGGACTAGCGGGAGGGCTCGGGGATACGCAGTATTTT | CASRGGLAGGLGDTQYF
NA | TRBJ2-5 | TRBV7-3 | NA | TGTGCCAGCAGCTACAAACCCGAAGAGACCCAGTACTTC | CASSYKPEETQYF
NA | TRBJ1-2 | TRBV28 | NA | TGTGCCAGCAGTACGGTGCCAGGTGGCTACACCTTC | CASSTVPGGYTF
NA | TRBJ2-7 | TRBV18 | NA | TGTGCCAGCTCACCGAAGAGTTACGAGCAGTACTTC | CASSPKSYEQYF
TRBD1 | TRBJ2-2 | TRBV5-1 | NA | TGCGCCAGCAGCTTAGGACAGGCCGGGGAGCTGTTTTTT | CASSLGQAGELFF
NA | TRBJ2-3 | TRBV7-3 | few | TGTGCCAGCAGCCCACTGGGGGGAGGAGATACGCAGTATTTT | CASSPLGGGDTQYF
TRBD2 | TRBJ2-1 | TRBV7-8 | NA | TGTGCCAGCAGCTTACGACGACAGCGGGAGGGAAACAATGAGCAGTTCTTC | CASSLRRQREGNNEQFF
NA | TRBJ2-7 | TRBV11-2 | NA | TGTGCCAGCAGCTTCCGCGCTTTAGCCTACGAGCAGTACTTC | CASSFRALAYEQYF
TRBD2 | TRBJ2-7 | TRBV28 | NA | TGTGCCAGCAGGGGGACTACGGTCTACGAGCAGTACTTC | CASRGTTVYEQYF
NA | TRBJ2-1 | TRBV4-2 | NA | TGTGCCAGCAGCCGACTGGGGGACATAGCCTACAATGAGCAGTTCTTC | CASSRLGDIAYNEQFF
NA | TRBJ2-1 | TRBV19 | NA | TGTGCCAGTAACTGGAAAGGGGAAAGTTACAATGAGCAGTTCTTC | CASNWKGESYNEQFF
NA | TRBJ1-3 | TRBV5-6 | NA | TGTGCCAGCAGCTCCGACAGTTCCTCTGGAAACACCATATATTTT | CASSSDSSSGNTIYF
TRBD1 | TRBJ2-5 | TRBV13 | once | TGTGCCAGCAGCTTCCTTTTTCCGGGACAGGGACGGCAAGAGACCCAGTACTTC | CASSFLFPGQGRQETQYF
TRBD2 | TRBJ2-1 | TRBV7-2 | few | TGTGCCAGCAGCCCCGGGACCGGGACTAGCGGCTACAATGAGCAGTTCTTC | CASSPGTGTSGYNEQFF
NA | TRBJ2-7 | TRBV23-1 | NA | TGCGCCAGCAGTCAATCGTCTGGACACGCCTACGAGCAGTACTTC | CASSQSSGHAYEQYF
TRBD2 | TRBJ2-7 | TRBV28 | NA | TGTGCCAGCAGATGGTCCGGGAGGGGGTACGAGCAGTACTTC | CASRWSGRGYEQYF
TRBD1 | TRBJ1-5 | TRBV4-3 | NA | TGCGCCAGCAGCCAAGATATGACAGGGCATCAGCCCCAGCATTTT | CASSQDMTGHQPQHF
TRBD1 | TRBJ1-3 | TRBV25-1 | few | TGTGCCAGCAGCGACTCCCGGACAGGGTATAGAAACACCATATATTTT | CASSDSRTGYRNTIYF
NA | TRBJ2-1 | TRBV6-5 | NA | TGTGCCAGCAGCCGATCGACAGCCTACAATGAGCAGTTCTTC | CASSRSTAYNEQFF
TRBD1 | TRBJ1-1 | TRBV30 | few | TGTGCCTGGACTCAATACAGGGGGCCCACTGAAGCTTTCTTT | CAWTQYRGPTEAFF
TRBD1 | TRBJ1-2 | TRBV28 | NA | TGTGCCAGCAGTCGCGGGACAGGGGGCCGCTGGGCTAACTATGGCTACACCTTC | CASSRGTGGRWANYGYTF
TRBD1 | TRBJ1-2 | TRBV5-6 | once | TGTGCCAGCAGTCTGACAGGGGAAGGAGGGGGCTACACCTTC | CASSLTGEGGGYTF
NA | TRBJ1-2 | TRBV21-1 | NA | TGTGCCAGCAGCAAACTGGGAGGCAGCGAAGGCCCTAACTATGGCTACACCTTC | CASSKLGGSEGPNYGYTF
NA | TRBJ1-2 | TRBV5-4 | NA | TGTGCCAGCAGCTCCCCGACAGGAGTTGCTGGCTACACCTTC | CASSSPTGVAGYTF
NA | TRBJ1-4 | TRBV4-3 | once | TGCGCCAGCAGCCCAAGTCGACAGCCAACTAATGAAAAACTGTTTTTT | CASSPSRQPTNEKLFF
TRBD2 | TRBJ2-1 | TRBV7-8 | NA | TGTGCCAGCAGCGCCGTCCTAGCGGGAGTGGGAGAGCAGTTCTTC | CASSAVLAGVGEQFF
TRBD2 | TRBJ2-1 | TRBV27 | NA | TGTGCCAGCAGTTTTGGGGTGCGGGGGGAGCAGTTCTTC | CASSFGVRGEQFF
NA | TRBJ1-2 | TRBV28 | NA | TGTGCCAGCTTCCGGAGCGGCCATGGGGGCTACACCTTC | CASFRSGHGGYTF
TRBD1 | TRBJ2-1 | TRBV4-1 | NA | TGCGCCAGCAGCCCGGGACAGATATACAATGAGCAGTTCTTC | CASSPGQIYNEQFF
TRBD2 | TRBJ2-1 | TRBV6-5 | NA | TGTGCCAGCAGTAAACTAGCGGGCGACAATGAGCAGTTCTTC | CASSKLAGDNEQFF
TRBD1 | TRBJ2-5 | TRBV5-1 | NA | TGCGCCAGCAGCGTGGGAGACAGGGGGCCCGTCCAAGAGACCCAGTACTTC | CASSVGDRGPVQETQYF
NA | TRBJ2-5 | TRBV10-3 | NA | TGTGCCACCGCAACAGGGATCGGAGAGACCCAGTACTTC | CATATGIGETQYF